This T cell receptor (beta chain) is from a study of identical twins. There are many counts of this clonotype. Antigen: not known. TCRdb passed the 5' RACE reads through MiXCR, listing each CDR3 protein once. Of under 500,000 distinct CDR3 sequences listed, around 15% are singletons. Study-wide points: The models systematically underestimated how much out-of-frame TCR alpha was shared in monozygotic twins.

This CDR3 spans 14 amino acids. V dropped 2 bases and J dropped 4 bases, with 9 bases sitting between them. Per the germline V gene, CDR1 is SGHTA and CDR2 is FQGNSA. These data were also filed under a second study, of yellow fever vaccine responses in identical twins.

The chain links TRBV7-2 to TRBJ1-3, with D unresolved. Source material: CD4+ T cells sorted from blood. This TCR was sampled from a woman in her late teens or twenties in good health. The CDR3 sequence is CASSLSSGGNTIYF. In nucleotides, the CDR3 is TGTGCCAGCAGCTTATCCTCCGGAGGAAACACCATATATTTT. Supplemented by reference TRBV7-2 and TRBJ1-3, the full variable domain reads GAGVSQSPSNKVTEKGKDVELRCDPISGHTALYWYRQSLGQGLEFLIYFQGNSAPDKSGLPSDRFSAERTGGSVSTLTIQRTQQEDSAVYLCASSLSSGGNTIYFGEGSWLTVV.